This is a list of T cell receptor beta chains from one sample in a study of T cell changes during pregnancy in multiple sclerosis. Method: immunoSEQ multiplex PCR; TCRdb's copy keeps in-frame clones and lacks some. The repertoire holds under 50,000 clones, with 91% as singletons. Source: CD8+ T cells from peripheral blood mononuclear cells, taken in the second trimester of pregnancy. Source of these receptors: a female donor with multiple sclerosis, enrolled in a pregnancy study. The CDR3 runs from the conserved cysteine through the conserved F or W. A D gene is named only where the DNA matches it firmly. Some rows have no size entry. The others give once, few or many, or a class for an expanded clone.

size	D	V	J	CDR3	DNA
NA	NA	TRBV29-1	TRBJ1-2	CSVEAGLQGGTF	TGCAGCGTTGAAGCAGGGCTACAGGGCGGAACCTTC
NA	NA	TRBV6-5	TRBJ2-3	CASRSGKSDTQYF	TGTGCCAGCAGGTCAGGGAAGTCAGATACGCAGTATTTT
few	TRBD1	TRBV7-8	TRBJ1-1	CASSSSGTGTEAFF	TGTGCCAGCAGCTCATCCGGGACAGGAACTGAAGCTTTCTTT
NA	TRBD1	TRBV4-1	TRBJ1-4	CASSQVRQGAGEKLFF	TGCGCCAGCAGCCAAGTCAGACAGGGGGCAGGTGAAAAACTGTTTTTT
NA	TRBD1	TRBV11-2	TRBJ2-7	CASSVGQGSYEQYF	TGTGCCAGCAGCGTGGGACAGGGCTCCTACGAGCAGTACTTC
NA	NA	TRBV7-2	TRBJ1-1	CASSFRDTGNTEAFF	TGTGCCAGCAGCTTCCGGGACACAGGGAACACTGAAGCTTTCTTT
NA	NA	TRBV7-9	TRBJ2-5	CASSLVEGGRLETQYF	TGTGCCAGCAGCTTAGTTGAGGGGGGGCGATTAGAGACCCAGTACTTC
NA	NA	TRBV29-1	TRBJ1-2	CSVWDSNYGYTF	TGCAGCGTTTGGGACTCTAACTATGGCTACACCTTC
NA	TRBD1	TRBV15	TRBJ2-7	CATSRLKEGGRFYEQYF	TGTGCCACCAGCAGACTTAAGGAAGGGGGCAGGTTCTACGAGCAGTACTTC
medium-sized	NA	TRBV5-1	TRBJ2-1	CASSLCGVRSYNEQFF	TGCGCCAGCAGCTTGTGTGGAGTTAGGTCCTACAATGAGCAGTTCTTC
NA	NA	TRBV5-4	TRBJ2-7	CASSLETQGYEQYF	TGTGCCAGCAGCTTGGAGACGCAGGGTTACGAGCAGTACTTC
NA	NA	TRBV4-1	TRBJ2-2	CASRSIPGLNTGELFF	TGCGCCAGCAGGTCAATTCCGGGACTGAACACCGGGGAGCTGTTTTTT
NA	TRBD1	TRBV13	TRBJ2-7	CASSFGTGANPYEQYF	TGTGCCAGCAGCTTCGGAACAGGGGCCAACCCTTACGAGCAGTACTTC
NA	TRBD2	TRBV9	TRBJ2-7	CASSESTSGGTYEQYF	TGTGCCAGCAGCGAATCGACTAGCGGGGGGACCTACGAGCAGTACTTC
NA	NA	TRBV2	TRBJ1-5	CASHVGGHQPQHF	TGTGCCAGCCACGTAGGGGGTCATCAGCCCCAGCATTTT
NA	NA	TRBV7-2	TRBJ2-5	CASSLVQGETQYF	TGTGCCAGCAGCTTAGTACAGGGAGAGACCCAGTACTTC
NA	NA	TRBV29-1	TRBJ2-7	CSVEGHIGRSYEQYF	TGCAGCGTTGAAGGACACATCGGCCGCTCCTACGAGCAGTACTTC
NA	NA	TRBV9	TRBJ1-1	CASSPGNGYTEAFF	TGTGCCAGCAGCCCCGGGAATGGCTACACTGAAGCTTTCTTT
NA	TRBD2	TRBV5-6	TRBJ2-3	CASSFGTSGGLSTDTQYF	TGTGCCAGCAGCTTTGGGACTAGCGGGGGGCTTAGCACAGATACGCAGTATTTT
NA	TRBD1	TRBV27	TRBJ1-1	CASSTGTGGLNTEAFF	TGTGCCAGCAGTACCGGGACAGGGGGGCTGAACACTGAAGCTTTCTTT
NA	NA	TRBV6-6	TRBJ2-1	CASTQPPAGNNEQFF	TGTGCCAGCACCCAACCCCCGGCAGGGAACAATGAGCAGTTCTTC
once	NA	TRBV2	TRBJ2-1	CASKSRGEQFF	TGTGCCAGCAAGTCCAGGGGTGAGCAGTTCTTC
NA	NA	TRBV4-3	TRBJ2-3	CASSQDQASTDTQYF	TGCGCCAGCAGCCAAGATCAGGCTAGCACAGATACGCAGTATTTT
NA	TRBD1	TRBV6-1	TRBJ2-7	CASSEGQGPVEQYF	TGTGCCAGCAGTGAAGGACAGGGTCCGGTTGAGCAGTACTTC
once	NA	TRBV6-6	TRBJ2-7	CASSSTVDHYEQYF	TGTGCCAGCAGTTCGACAGTGGATCACTACGAGCAGTACTTC
NA	NA	TRBV9	TRBJ1-5	CASSPGGGYQPQHF	TGTGCCAGCAGCCCGGGAGGGGGATATCAGCCCCAGCATTTT
NA	TRBD1	TRBV11-2	TRBJ2-1	CASSPRGQGVQLEQFF	TGTGCCAGCAGCCCCCGGGGACAGGGGGTACAATTGGAGCAGTTCTTC
NA	NA	TRBV27	TRBJ2-7	CASSLGAHRVSYEQYF	TGTGCCAGCAGTTTAGGGGCCCACCGGGTCTCCTACGAGCAGTACTTC
NA	NA	TRBV30	TRBJ2-2	CAWSVIFSREFRELFF	TGTGCCTGGAGTGTAATCTTTTCAAGGGAGTTCAGGGAGCTGTTTTTT
NA	NA	TRBV7-3	TRBJ1-4	CASSPGEGTNEKLFF	TGTGCCAGCAGCCCAGGCGAAGGCACTAATGAAAAACTGTTTTTT
NA	NA	TRBV20-1	TRBJ2-1	CSAPGYNEQFF	TGCAGTGCTCCCGGCTACAATGAGCAGTTCTTC
once	NA	TRBV6-4	TRBJ2-1	CASSDAEHNEQFF	TGTGCCAGCAGTGACGCCGAGCACAATGAGCAGTTCTTC
NA	TRBD2	TRBV2	TRBJ2-5	CASTPGLAGARWETQYF	TGTGCCAGCACTCCCGGACTAGCGGGGGCCCGGTGGGAGACCCAGTACTTC
NA	TRBD2	TRBV7-3	TRBJ2-1	CASSLGLLNNEQFF	TGTGCCAGCAGCCTGGGACTACTTAACAATGAGCAGTTCTTC
few	NA	TRBV19	TRBJ1-1	CASRPGVMNTEAFF	TGTGCCTCAAGACCCGGGGTTATGAACACTGAAGCTTTCTTT
many	TRBD1	TRBV7-3	TRBJ1-1	CASSFTGGSGTEAFF	TGTGCCAGCAGCTTTACAGGGGGCAGCGGGACTGAAGCTTTCTTT
NA	NA	TRBV7-9	TRBJ1-4	CASSFGTSATNEKLFF	TGTGCCAGCAGCTTTGGGACAAGTGCAACTAATGAAAAACTGTTTTTT
NA	NA	TRBV11-2	TRBJ2-7	CASSFGVPVDEQYF	TGTGCCAGCAGCTTCGGGGTCCCTGTCGACGAGCAGTACTTC
NA	NA	TRBV6-1	TRBJ2-7	CASSEFGQRAYEQYF	TGTGCCAGCAGTGAGTTCGGACAGAGAGCCTACGAGCAGTACTTC
NA	TRBD1	TRBV4-2	TRBJ2-2	CASRQGADTGELFF	TGTGCCAGCAGGCAGGGGGCGGACACCGGGGAGCTGTTTTTT
NA	NA	TRBV11-2	TRBJ1-6	CASSLTDLSYNSPLHF	TGTGCCAGCAGCTTAACAGACCTCTCCTATAATTCACCCCTCCACTTT
NA	TRBD1	TRBV29-1	TRBJ1-2	CSVGQGRSGYTF	TGCAGCGTCGGACAGGGGCGGAGTGGCTACACCTTC
NA	TRBD1	TRBV27	TRBJ2-7	CASTPSAGTAIYEQYF	TGTGCCAGCACCCCATCGGCCGGGACAGCCATTTACGAGCAGTACTTC
NA	NA	TRBV5-1	TRBJ1-4	CASSPRGGKGNEKLFF	TGCGCCAGCAGCCCGAGGGGGGGAAAAGGTAATGAAAAACTGTTTTTT
once	NA	TRBV4-1	TRBJ1-5	CASSQEIRQPQHF	TGCGCCAGCAGCCAAGAAATTCGTCAGCCCCAGCATTTT
medium-sized	NA	TRBV19	TRBJ2-7	CASSIGQVHYEQYF	TGTGCCAGTAGTATAGGACAGGTTCACTACGAGCAGTACTTC
NA	NA	TRBV29-1	TRBJ2-1	CSAGFGNEQFF	TGCAGTGCAGGGTTTGGCAATGAGCAGTTCTTC
NA	NA	TRBV11-3	TRBJ2-1	CASSPPTSNNEQFF	TGTGCCAGCAGCCCCCCTACTAGTAACAATGAGCAGTTCTTC
NA	TRBD2	TRBV9	TRBJ2-3	CASSVGLAASSTDTQYF	TGTGCCAGCAGCGTAGGGCTAGCGGCGTCTAGCACAGATACGCAGTATTTT
NA	NA	TRBV19	TRBJ2-3	CASAPGSGTDTQYF	TGTGCCAGTGCCCCGGGGAGCGGCACAGATACGCAGTATTTT
NA	TRBD1	TRBV7-2	TRBJ2-5	CASSRQGETQYF	TGTGCCAGCAGCCGACAGGGGGAGACCCAGTACTTC
NA	NA	TRBV9	TRBJ1-4	CASSLGGGASGEKLFF	TGTGCCAGCAGCCTCGGTGGGGGCGCCTCTGGGGAAAAACTGTTTTTT
NA	NA	TRBV4-1	TRBJ1-1	CASSRGGTEAFF	TGCGCCAGCAGCCGGGGGGGCACTGAAGCTTTCTTT
once	TRBD2	TRBV25-1	TRBJ2-3	CASSGPGRGTDTQYF	TGTGCCAGCAGTGGTCCCGGGAGGGGCACAGATACGCAGTATTTT